This note documents a single T cell receptor beta chain sequence. CDR3 length: 16 amino acids. The V end was cut by 1 base, the J end by 2 bases, with 14 bases between. Germline assignment: CDR1 SGHAT and CDR2 FQDESV (reference sequence). Profiling relied on immunoSEQ multiplex PCR, and the TCRdb table lists in-frame clones only, not all of them. The sample holds roughly 150,000 clones, around nine tenths seen once. These data come from a study of control samples from healthy donors and cancer patients. The rearrangement joins TRBV11-1 to TRBJ1-1; a possible D gene is TRBD1 (5 bases). This receptor was obtained from a man younger than 30 in good health. The sample consisted of blood. The CDR3 region has the DNA TGTGCCAGCAGCTTAGGCCAGGGAAATAGAAACACTGAAGCTTTCTTT. It translates to CASSLGQGNRNTEAFF.